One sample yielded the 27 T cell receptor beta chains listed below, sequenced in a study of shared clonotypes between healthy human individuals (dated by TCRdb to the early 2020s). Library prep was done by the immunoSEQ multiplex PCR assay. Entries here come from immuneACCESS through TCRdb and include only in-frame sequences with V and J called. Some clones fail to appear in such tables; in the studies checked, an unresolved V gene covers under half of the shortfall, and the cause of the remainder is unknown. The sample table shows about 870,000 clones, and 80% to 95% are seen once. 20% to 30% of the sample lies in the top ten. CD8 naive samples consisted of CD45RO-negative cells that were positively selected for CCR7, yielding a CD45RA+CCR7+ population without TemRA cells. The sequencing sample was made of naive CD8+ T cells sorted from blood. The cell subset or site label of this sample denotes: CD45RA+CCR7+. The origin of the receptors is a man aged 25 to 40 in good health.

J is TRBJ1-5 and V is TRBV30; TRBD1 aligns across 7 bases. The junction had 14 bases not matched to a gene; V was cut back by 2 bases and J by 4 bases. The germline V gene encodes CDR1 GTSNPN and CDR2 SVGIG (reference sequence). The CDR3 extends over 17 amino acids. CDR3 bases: TGTGCCTGGAGTAGGACCCAAGGGGGCTCCGCAAATCAGCCCCAGCATTTT. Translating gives CAWSRTQGGSANQPQHF.

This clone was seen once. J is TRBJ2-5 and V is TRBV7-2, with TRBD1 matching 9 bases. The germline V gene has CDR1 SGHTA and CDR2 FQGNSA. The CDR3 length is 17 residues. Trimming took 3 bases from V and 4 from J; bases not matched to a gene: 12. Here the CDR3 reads CASSLGGTGFFLETQYF. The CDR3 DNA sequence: TGTGCCAGCAGCTTGGGTGGGACAGGGTTTTTTTTAGAGACCCAGTACTTC. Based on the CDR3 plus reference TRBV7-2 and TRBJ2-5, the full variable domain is GAGVSQSPSNKVTEKGKDVELRCDPISGHTALYWYRQSLGQGLEFLIYFQGNSAPDKSGLPSDRFSAERTGGSVSTLTIQRTQQEDSAVYLCASSLGGTGFFLETQYFGPGTRLLVL.

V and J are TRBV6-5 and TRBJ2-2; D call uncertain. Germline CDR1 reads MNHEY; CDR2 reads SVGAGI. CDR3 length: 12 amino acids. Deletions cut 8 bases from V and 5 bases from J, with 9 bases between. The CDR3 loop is CASGYKTGELFF. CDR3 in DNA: TGTGCCAGCGGGTACAAGACCGGGGAGCTGTTTTTT.

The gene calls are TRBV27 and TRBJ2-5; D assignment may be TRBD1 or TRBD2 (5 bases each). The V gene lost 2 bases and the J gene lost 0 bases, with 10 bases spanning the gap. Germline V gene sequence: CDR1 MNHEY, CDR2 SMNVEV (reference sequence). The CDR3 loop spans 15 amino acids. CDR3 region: CASSLLGEYQETQYF. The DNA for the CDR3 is TGTGCCAGCAGTTTACTGGGGGAATACCAAGAGACCCAGTACTTC.

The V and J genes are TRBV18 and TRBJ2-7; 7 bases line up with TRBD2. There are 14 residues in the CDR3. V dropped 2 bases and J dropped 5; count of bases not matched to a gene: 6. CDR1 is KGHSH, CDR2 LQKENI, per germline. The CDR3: CASSPSGAGHEQYF. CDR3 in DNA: TGTGCCAGCTCACCAAGCGGGGCCGGCCACGAGCAGTACTTC.

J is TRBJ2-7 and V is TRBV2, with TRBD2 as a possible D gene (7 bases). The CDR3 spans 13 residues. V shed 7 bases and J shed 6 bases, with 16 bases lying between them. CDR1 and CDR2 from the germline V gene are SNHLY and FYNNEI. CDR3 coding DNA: TGTGCCAGCATAGGGGGGAGGGCCGGCGAGCAGTACTTC. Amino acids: CASIGGRAGEQYF.

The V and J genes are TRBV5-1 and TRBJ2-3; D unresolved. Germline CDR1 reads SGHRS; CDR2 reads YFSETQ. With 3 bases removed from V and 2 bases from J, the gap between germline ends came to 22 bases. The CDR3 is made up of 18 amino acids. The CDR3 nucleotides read TGCGCCAGCAGCTCCGCCATCAACTCCGGGCCAACCACAGATACGCAGTATTTT. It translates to CASSSAINSGPTTDTQYF.

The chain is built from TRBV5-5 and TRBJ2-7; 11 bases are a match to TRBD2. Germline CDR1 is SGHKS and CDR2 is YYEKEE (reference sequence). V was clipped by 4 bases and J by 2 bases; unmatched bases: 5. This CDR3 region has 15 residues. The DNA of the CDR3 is TGTGCCAGCAGCCCTAGCGGGAGGATCACCTACGAGCAGTACTTC. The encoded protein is CASSPSGRITYEQYF.

The CDR3 spells CASSMDRDTGNEKLFF. Here the CDR3 DNA reads TGTGCCAGCAGCATGGACCGGGACACCGGTAATGAAAAACTGTTTTTT. The chain combines TRBV9 with TRBJ1-4, with D possibly being TRBD1 (6 bases). Trimming cost V 4 bases and J 4 bases, with 17 bases left between them. Germline V gene data show CDR1 as SGDLS and CDR2 as YYNGEE. The CDR3 spans 16 residues.

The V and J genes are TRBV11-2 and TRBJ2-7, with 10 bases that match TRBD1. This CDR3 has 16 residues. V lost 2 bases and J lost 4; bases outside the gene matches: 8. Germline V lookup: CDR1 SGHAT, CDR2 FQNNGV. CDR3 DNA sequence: TGTGCCAGCAGCTTAAGTCACGGACAGGGGGTTTACGAGCAGTACTTC. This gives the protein CASSLSHGQGVYEQYF.

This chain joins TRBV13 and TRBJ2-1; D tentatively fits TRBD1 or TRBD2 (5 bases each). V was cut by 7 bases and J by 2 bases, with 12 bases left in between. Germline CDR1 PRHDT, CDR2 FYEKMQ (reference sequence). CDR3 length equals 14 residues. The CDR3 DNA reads TGTGCCAGCACGATGGGGCGGGCCTACAATGAGCAGTTCTTC. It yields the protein CASTMGRAYNEQFF.

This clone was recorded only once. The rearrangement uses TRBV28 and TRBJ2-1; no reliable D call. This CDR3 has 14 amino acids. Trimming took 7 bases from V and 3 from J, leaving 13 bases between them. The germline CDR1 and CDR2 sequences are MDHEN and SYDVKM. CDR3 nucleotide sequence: TGTGCCAGCACCGACCGGAGCCTCTACAATGAGCAGTTCTTC. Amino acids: CASTDRSLYNEQFF.

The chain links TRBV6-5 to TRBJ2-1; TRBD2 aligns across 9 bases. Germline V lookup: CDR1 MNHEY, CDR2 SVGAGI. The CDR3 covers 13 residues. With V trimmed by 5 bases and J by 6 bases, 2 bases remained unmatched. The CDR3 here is CASSGLARNEQFF. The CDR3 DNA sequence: TGTGCCAGCAGTGGACTAGCGCGCAATGAGCAGTTCTTC.

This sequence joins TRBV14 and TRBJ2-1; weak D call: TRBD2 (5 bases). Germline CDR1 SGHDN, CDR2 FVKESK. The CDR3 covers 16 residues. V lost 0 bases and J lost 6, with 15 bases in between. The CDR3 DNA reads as TGTGCCAGCAGCCAAGATAAGCGGTACGATTTCAATGAGCAGTTCTTC. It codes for CASSQDKRYDFNEQFF.

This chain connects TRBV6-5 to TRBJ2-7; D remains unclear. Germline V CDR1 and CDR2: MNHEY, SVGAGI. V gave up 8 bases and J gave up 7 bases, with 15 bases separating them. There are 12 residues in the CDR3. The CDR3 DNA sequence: TGTGCCAGCGGTCGCGGCGATGGGGAGCAGTACTTC. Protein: CASGRGDGEQYF.

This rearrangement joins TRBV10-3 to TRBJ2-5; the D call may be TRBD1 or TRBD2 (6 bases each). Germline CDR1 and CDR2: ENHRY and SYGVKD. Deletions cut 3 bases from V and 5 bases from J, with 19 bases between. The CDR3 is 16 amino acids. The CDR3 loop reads CAISEYQRGATETQYF. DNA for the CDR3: TGTGCCATCAGTGAATATCAGAGGGGGGCGACGGAGACCCAGTACTTC.

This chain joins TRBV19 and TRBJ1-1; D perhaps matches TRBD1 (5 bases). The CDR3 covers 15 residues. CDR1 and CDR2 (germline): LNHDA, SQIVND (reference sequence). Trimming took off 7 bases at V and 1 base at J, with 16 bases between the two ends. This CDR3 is CASKGGGLGNTEAFF. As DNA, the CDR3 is TGTGCCAGTAAGGGCGGGGGACTGGGGAACACTGAAGCTTTCTTT.

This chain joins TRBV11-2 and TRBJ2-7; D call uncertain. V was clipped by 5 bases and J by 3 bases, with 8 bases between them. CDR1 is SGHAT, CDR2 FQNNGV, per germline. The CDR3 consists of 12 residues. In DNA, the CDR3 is TGTGCCAGCAGCCCACGAAACTACGAGCAGTACTTC. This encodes CASSPRNYEQYF.

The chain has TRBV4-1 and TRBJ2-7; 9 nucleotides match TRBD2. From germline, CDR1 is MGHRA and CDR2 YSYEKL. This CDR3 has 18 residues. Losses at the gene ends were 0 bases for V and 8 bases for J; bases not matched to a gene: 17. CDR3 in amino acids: CASSQDPGVAGEIGKQYF. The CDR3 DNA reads TGCGCCAGCAGCCAAGATCCCGGGGTAGCGGGAGAGATAGGAAAGCAGTACTTC.

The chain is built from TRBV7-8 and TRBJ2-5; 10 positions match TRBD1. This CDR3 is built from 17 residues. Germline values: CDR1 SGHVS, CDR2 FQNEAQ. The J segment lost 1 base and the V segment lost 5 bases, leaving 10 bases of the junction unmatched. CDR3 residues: CASSRQGARGFQETQYF. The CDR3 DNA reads TGTGCCAGCAGCAGACAGGGGGCGCGCGGATTCCAAGAGACCCAGTACTTC.

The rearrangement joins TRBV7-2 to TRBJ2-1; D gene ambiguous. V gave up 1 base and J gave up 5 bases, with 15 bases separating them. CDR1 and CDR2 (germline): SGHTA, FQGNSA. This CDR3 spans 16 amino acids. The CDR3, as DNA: TGTGCCAGCAGCTTAGGACCTCCCGAGTGGGACAATGAGCAGTTCTTC. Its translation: CASSLGPPEWDNEQFF.

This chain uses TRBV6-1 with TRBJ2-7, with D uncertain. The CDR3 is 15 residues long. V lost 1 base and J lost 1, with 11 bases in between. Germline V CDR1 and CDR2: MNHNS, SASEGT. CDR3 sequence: CASSEGGQVSYEQYF. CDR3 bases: TGTGCCAGCAGTGAAGGGGGTCAGGTGTCCTACGAGCAGTACTTC.

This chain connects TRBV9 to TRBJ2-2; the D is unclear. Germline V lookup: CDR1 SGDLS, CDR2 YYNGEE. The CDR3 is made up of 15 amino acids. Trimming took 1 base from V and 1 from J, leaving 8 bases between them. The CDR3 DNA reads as TGTGCCAGCAGCGTATTCGCCGAGAACACCGGGGAGCTGTTTTTT. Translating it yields CASSVFAENTGELFF.

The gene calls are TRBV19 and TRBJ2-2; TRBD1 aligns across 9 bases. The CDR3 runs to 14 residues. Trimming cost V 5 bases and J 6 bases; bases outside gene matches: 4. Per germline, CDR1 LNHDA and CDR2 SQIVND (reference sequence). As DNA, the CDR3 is TGTGCCAGTAGTTTGGGGGACAGGGCCGGGGAGCTGTTTTTT. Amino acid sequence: CASSLGDRAGELFF.

The DNA of the CDR3 is TGTGCCATCAGTGACGTGGGGGTCGGGGAGGGATCCTACAATGAGCAGTTCTTC. This codes for CAISDVGVGEGSYNEQFF. V usage is TRBV10-3 and J usage is TRBJ2-1; 7 bases are shared with TRBD2. This CDR3 spans 18 amino acids. V dropped 3 bases and J dropped 1; count of bases not matched to a gene: 12. Per the germline V gene, CDR1 is ENHRY and CDR2 is SYGVKD.

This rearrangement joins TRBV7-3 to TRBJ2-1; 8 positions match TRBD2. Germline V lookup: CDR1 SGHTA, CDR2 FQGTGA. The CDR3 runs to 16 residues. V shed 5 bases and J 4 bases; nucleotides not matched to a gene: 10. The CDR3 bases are TGTGCCAGCAGCCAGGGGCCAGCGGGGGAGTACAATGAGCAGTTCTTC. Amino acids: CASSQGPAGEYNEQFF. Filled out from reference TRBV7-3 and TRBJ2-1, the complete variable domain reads GAGVSQTPSNKVTEKGKYVELRCDPISGHTALYWYRQSLGQGPEFLIYFQGTGAADDSGLPNDRFFAVRPEGSVSTLKIQRTERGDSAVYLCASSQGPAGEYNEQFFGPGTRLTVL.

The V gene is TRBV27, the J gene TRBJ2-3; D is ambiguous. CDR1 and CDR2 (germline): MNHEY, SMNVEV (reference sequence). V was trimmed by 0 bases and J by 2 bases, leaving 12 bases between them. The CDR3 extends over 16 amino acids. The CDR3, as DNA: TGTGCCAGCAGTTTATCCCAAGGGCCCTACACAGATACGCAGTATTTT. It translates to CASSLSQGPYTDTQYF.